This T cell receptor (beta chain) was recovered during a study of blood T cell repertoires in COVID-19. As for the study in general: Collection of acute and convalescent COVID-19 samples took place in the United States, Italy and Spain. The cDNA or gDNA used as material had been derived from T cells, B-cell-depleted T cells, or PBMCs.

The CDR3 is 15 amino acids. Germline V lookup: CDR1 SGHTA, CDR2 FQGTGA. Between the trimmed V and J ends, which lost 5 bases and 0 bases, there was a span of 11 bases. Per the original methods: Estimates of nucleated cell counts were drawn from the amplification of reference gene primers. Profiling relied on immunoSEQ multiplex PCR, and the TCRdb table lists in-frame clones only, not all of them. The V and J calls and clone size come from that table; D and trimming were worked out from the DNA. This sample carries around 150,000 clones, approximately 86% of them seen once, and the ten largest clones take 3% to 4%.

This chain links TRBV7-3 with TRBJ2-1; D is undetermined. The TCR originated in a man between 70 and 80 years old with acute or convalescent COVID-19. Sample: peripheral blood. CDR3 residues: CASSIDTSSYNEQFF. For the CDR3, the DNA is TGTGCCAGCAGCATCGACACGAGCTCCTACAATGAGCAGTTCTTC.